This T cell receptor beta chain emerged from a study of blood T cell repertoires in COVID-19. Turning to the study itself: The United States, Italy and Spain were the sources of the acute and convalescent COVID-19 samples. Nucleic acid was either cDNA or gDNA, and it came from T cells, B-cell-depleted T cells, or PBMCs.

Original processing notes: Amplification of reference gene primers provided the estimated nucleated cell counts. Data came from immunoSEQ multiplex PCR; TCRdb stores just in-frame clones and leaves some out. V and J calls and clone size come straight from that table; D and trimming were deduced from the DNA. The data contain about 250,000 clones, around 89% of them singletons. V dropped 5 bases and J dropped 5; count of bases not matched to a gene: 9. Per germline, CDR1 SGHRS and CDR2 YFSETQ. CDR3 length: 15 amino acids. This sequence originates from a man aged 25-45 years with acute or convalescent COVID-19. The rearrangement links TRBV5-1 to TRBJ2-1; 8 bases match TRBD2. Input material: peripheral blood. For the CDR3, the DNA is TGCGCCAGCAGTTTCGGAGCGGGAGTTGACAATGAGCAGTTCTTC. This sequence encodes CASSFGAGVDNEQFF. Variable domain in full (rest from reference TRBV5-1 and TRBJ2-1): KAGVTQTPRYLIKTRGQQVTLSCSPISGHRSVSWYQQTPGQGLQFLFEYFSETQRNKGNFPGRFSGRQFSNSRSEMNVSTLELGDSALYLCASSFGAGVDNEQFFGPGTRLTVL.